The next 2 T cell receptor beta chains were all read from a single sample in a study of cytomegalovirus exposure and HLA in healthy donors. The PCR employed 60 Vbeta primers together with 13 Jbeta primers. Profiled with immunoSEQ multiplex PCR; TCRdb holds only in-frame clones, not every one. The sample comprises 100,000 to 120,000 clones, approximately 80% of which are singletons, and around 2.9% rests with the top ten. The sample comprised PBMCs. These receptors came from a woman in her sixties or seventies in good health and CMV-seropositive.

CDR3 residues: CASSVAYNTDTQYF. As DNA, the CDR3 is TGTGCCAGCAGCGTAGCCTATAACACAGATACGCAGTATTTT. The chain links TRBV9 to TRBJ2-3, with D unresolved. Germline assignment: CDR1 SGDLS and CDR2 YYNGEE. The CDR3 totals 14 residues. Between the trimmed V and J ends, which lost 0 bases and 2 bases, there was a span of 7 bases.

The DNA for the CDR3 is TGCGCCAGCAGCCAAAAACTAGCGGGGTACTACAATGAGCAGTTCTTC. It is translated as CASSQKLAGYYNEQFF. The chain is built from TRBV4-1 and TRBJ2-1; 10 nucleotides line up with TRBD2. The trim removed 2 bases at V and 3 bases at J, leaving 4 bases unmatched. The CDR3 runs 16 residues. Per germline, CDR1 MGHRA and CDR2 YSYEKL.